This T cell receptor beta chain was profiled in a study of OX40 agonist ivuxolimab in advanced cancers. About the study: Antecedent anti-PD-1, anti-PD-L1 or anti-CTLA-4 therapy was permissible, with 40% having received some.

CDR3 size: 15 residues. Between the trimmed V and J ends, which lost 1 base and 5 bases, there was a span of 15 bases. Germline values: CDR1 SGHVS, CDR2 FQNEAQ. The study sampled blood at baseline, cycle 4 day 1, and cycle 7 day 1. Measured with immunoSEQ multiplex PCR; TCRdb has only the in-frame clones, and not every one. The sample carries approximately 68,000 clones, approximately 90% recorded once. Regarding this clone: Antigen unknown.

Findings and limits, study-wide: Low levels of normalized T-cell clonal expansion also appeared in some nonresponders.

The sequence was obtained from an adult with an advanced solid tumor such as melanoma, head and neck, liver or kidney cancer. The sequencing used CD4+ or CD8+ T cells sorted from blood, collected in a trial of the OX40 agonist ivuxolimab. The chain has TRBV7-8 and TRBJ2-7, with D possibly TRBD1 on 6 matching bases. CDR3 protein: CASSLDARGAHEQYF. CDR3 coding DNA: TGTGCCAGCAGCTTAGATGCCAGGGGAGCCCACGAGCAGTACTTC.